Sequencing of this TCR beta chain was carried out in a study of graft-versus-host responses after intestinal transplantation. Background on the study: Induction using anti-thymocyte globulin, followed by tacrolimus and steroids for approximately 3 years, was given to all recipients.

Trimming left V 4 bases short and J 5 bases short, with 8 bases between. Germline CDR1 reads SGHTA; CDR2 reads FQGNSA. The CDR3 covers 12 residues. The assay was immunoSEQ multiplex PCR, and TCRdb's table has in-frame clones only and misses some. This sample has about 120,000 clones, with approximately 96% found just once. In regard to this clone: The target antigen is unknown.

The J gene is TRBJ1-2, the V gene TRBV7-2; D not resolved. The receptor's source is a human donor who received an intestinal transplant. Sequencing used unstimulated CD8+ T cells sorted from spleen or lymph node cells, obtained before intestinal transplant. The CDR3 nucleotides are TGTGCCAGCAGCTCACGACATTATGGCTACACCTTC. Its translation is CASSSRHYGYTF. The whole variable domain, filled in from reference TRBV7-2 and TRBJ1-2, reads GAGVSQSPSNKVTEKGKDVELRCDPISGHTALYWYRQSLGQGLEFLIYFQGNSAPDKSGLPSDRFSAERTGGSVSTLTIQRTQQEDSAVYLCASSSRHYGYTFGSGTRLTVV.